This TCR beta chain is drawn from a study of T-cell memory formation after mild COVID-19. Study at large: Largely donor-specific sequence clusters came from a couple of donors.

Study results and caveats: Cross-reactive memory apparently joined, as some responding clones appeared in pre-infection memory.

Regarding this clonotype: The antigen is not known.

TCRdb used MiXCR to reprocess the 5' RACE reads, holding one entry per CDR3 protein. The sample consists of 150,000 to 200,000 distinct CDR3 sequences, roughly 31% of them appearing once. The receptor was derived from an adult woman who had mild COVID-19 (a few samples of this study predate the infection). Cell type and time point are not known. The specimen was PBMCs or a T cell subset sorted from them (not recorded which).

CDR3 residues: CSADKGTSGNTIYF. The CDR3 DNA follows: TGCAGTGCCGACAAGGGTACCTCTGGAAACACCATATATTTT. The V call is TRBV20-1, the J call TRBJ1-3; D unresolved. The length of the CDR3 is 14 residues. V was pared by 6 bases and J by 0 bases, with 12 bases between. Germline V gene data show CDR1 as DFQATT and CDR2 as SNEGSKA (reference sequence).